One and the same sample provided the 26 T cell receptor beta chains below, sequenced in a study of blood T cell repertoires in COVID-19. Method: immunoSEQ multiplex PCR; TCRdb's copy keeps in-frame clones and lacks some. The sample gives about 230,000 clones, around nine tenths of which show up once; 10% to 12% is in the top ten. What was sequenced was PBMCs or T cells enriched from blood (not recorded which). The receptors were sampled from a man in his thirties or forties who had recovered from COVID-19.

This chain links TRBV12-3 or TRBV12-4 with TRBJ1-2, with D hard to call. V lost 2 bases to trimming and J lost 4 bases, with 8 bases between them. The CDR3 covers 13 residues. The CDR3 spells CASSLRPGYGYTF. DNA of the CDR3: TGTGCCAGCAGTTTACGACCGGGCTATGGCTACACCTTC.

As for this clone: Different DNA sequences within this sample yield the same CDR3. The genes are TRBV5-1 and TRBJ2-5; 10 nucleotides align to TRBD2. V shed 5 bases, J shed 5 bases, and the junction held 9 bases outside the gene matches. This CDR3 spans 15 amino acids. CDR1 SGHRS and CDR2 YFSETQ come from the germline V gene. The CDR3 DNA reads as TGCGCCAGCAGGGCTAGCGGGGGTTCAGGGGAGACCCAGTACTTC. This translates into CASRASGGSGETQYF.

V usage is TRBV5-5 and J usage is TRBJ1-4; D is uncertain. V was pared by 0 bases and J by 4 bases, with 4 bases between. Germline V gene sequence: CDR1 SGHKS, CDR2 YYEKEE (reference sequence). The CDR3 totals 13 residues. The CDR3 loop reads CASSLGRNEKLFF. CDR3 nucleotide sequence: TGTGCCAGCAGCTTGGGTCGTAATGAAAAACTGTTTTTT.

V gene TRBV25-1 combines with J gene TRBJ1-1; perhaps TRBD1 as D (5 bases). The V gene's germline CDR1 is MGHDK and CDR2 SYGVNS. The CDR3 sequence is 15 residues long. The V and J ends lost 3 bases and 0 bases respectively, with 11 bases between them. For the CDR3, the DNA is TGTGCCAGCAGTGAGGTTGGGACTCTGAACACTGAAGCTTTCTTT. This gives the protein CASSEVGTLNTEAFF. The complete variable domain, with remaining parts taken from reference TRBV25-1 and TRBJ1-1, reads EADIYQTPRYLVIGTGKKITLECSQTMGHDKMYWYQQDPGMELHLIHYSYGVNSTEKGDLSSESTVSRIRTEHFPLTLESARPSHTSQYLCASSEVGTLNTEAFFGQGTRLTVV.

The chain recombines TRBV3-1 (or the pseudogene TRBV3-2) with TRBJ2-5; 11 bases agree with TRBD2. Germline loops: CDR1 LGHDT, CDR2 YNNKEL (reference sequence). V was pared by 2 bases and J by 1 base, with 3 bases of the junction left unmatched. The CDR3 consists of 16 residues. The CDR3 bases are TGTGCCAGCAGCCAAACTAGCGGGAGTGCCCAAGAGACCCAGTACTTC. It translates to CASSQTSGSAQETQYF.

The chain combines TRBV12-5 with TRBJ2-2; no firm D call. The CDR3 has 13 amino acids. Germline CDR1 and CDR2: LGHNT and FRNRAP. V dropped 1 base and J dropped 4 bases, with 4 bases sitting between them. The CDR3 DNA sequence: TGTGCTAGTGGTTTGGATCTCACCGGGGAGCTGTTTTTT. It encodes CASGLDLTGELFF. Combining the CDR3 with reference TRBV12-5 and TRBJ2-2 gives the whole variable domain DARVTQTPRHKVTEMGQEVTMRCQPILGHNTVFWYRQTMMQGLELLAYFRNRAPLDDSGMPKDRFSAEMPDATLATLKIQPSEPRDSAVYFCASGLDLTGELFFGEGSRLTVL.

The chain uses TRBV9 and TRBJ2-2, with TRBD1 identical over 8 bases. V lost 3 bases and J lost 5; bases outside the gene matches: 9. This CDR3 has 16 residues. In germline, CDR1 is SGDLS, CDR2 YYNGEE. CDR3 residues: CASSAQGASSTGELFF. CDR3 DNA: TGTGCCAGCAGCGCCCAGGGGGCTAGTAGTACCGGGGAGCTGTTTTTT.

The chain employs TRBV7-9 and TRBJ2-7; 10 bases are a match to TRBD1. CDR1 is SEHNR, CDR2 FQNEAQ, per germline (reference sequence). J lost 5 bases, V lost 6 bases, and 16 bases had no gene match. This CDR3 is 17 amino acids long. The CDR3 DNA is TGTGCCAGCAGAGACGGCCGACAGGGGGCTCTTTTCCACGAGCAGTACTTC. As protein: CASRDGRQGALFHEQYF. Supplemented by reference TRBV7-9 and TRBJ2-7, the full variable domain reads DTGVSQNPRHKITKRGQNVTFRCDPISEHNRLYWYRQTLGQGPEFLTYFQNEAQLEKSRLLSDRFSAERPKGSFSTLEIQRTEQGDSAMYLCASRDGRQGALFHEQYFGPGTRLTVT.

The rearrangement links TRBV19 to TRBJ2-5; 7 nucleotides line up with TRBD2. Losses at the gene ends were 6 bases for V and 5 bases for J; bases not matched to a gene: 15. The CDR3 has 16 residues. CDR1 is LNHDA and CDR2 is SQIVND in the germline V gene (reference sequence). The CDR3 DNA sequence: TGTGCCAGTAGCAAGGGAGGGGTGGAGGGCCCGGAGACCCAGTACTTC. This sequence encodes CASSKGGVEGPETQYF.

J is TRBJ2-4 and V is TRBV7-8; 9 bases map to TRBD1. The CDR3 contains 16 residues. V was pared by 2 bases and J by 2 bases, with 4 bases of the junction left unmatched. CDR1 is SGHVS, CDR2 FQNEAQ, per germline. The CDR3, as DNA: TGTGCCAGCAGCTTAAAGACAGGGGGGTCCAAAAACATTCAGTACTTC. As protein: CASSLKTGGSKNIQYF.

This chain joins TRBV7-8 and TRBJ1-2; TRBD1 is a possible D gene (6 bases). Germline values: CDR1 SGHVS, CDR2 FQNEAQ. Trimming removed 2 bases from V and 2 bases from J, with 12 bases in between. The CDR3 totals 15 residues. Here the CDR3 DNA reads TGTGCCAGCAGCTTATACAGGGCTGGAAACTATGGCTACACCTTC. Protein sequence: CASSLYRAGNYGYTF.

The CDR3 coding sequence is TGTGCCAGCAGCTTAGTAACTGGGCCCTCCTACGAGCAGTACTTC. Translating gives CASSLVTGPSYEQYF. The V gene is TRBV7-2, the J gene TRBJ2-7; no clear D gene. This CDR3 has 15 residues. Trimming shortened V by 1 base and J by 0 bases, and 10 bases separated the two germline ends. Looked up from germline, CDR1 is SGHTA and CDR2 is FQGNSA.

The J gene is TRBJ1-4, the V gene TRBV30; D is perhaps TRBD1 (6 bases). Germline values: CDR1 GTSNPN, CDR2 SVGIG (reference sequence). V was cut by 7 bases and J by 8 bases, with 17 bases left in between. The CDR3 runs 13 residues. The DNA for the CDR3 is TGTGCCTCGATGGGGGCCCGCCGGGAAAAACTGTTTTTT. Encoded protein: CASMGARREKLFF.

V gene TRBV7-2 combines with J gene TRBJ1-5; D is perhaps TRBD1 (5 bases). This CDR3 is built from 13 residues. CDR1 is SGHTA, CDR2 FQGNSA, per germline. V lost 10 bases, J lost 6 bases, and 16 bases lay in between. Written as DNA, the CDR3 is TGTGCCACCAGGGTGGGTGAGGGTCAGCCCCAGCATTTT. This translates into CATRVGEGQPQHF.

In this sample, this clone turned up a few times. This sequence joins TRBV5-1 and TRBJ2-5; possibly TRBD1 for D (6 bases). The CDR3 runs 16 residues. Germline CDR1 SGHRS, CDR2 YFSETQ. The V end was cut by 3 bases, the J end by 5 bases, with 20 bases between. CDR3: CASSYTPTGIGETQYF. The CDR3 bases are TGCGCCAGCAGCTACACCCCAACAGGGATCGGGGAGACCCAGTACTTC.

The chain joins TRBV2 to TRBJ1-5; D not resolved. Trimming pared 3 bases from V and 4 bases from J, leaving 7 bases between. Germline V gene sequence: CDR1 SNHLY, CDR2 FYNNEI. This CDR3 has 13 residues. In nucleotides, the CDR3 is TGTGCCAGCAGTGAGGCGGGAAATCAGCCCCAGCATTTT. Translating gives CASSEAGNQPQHF.

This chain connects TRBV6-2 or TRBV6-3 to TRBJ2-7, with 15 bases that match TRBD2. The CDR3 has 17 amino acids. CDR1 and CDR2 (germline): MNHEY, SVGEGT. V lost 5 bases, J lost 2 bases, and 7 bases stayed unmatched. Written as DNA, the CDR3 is TGTGCCAGCAGTAGGACTAGCGGGGGGGCTGGCACCTACGAGCAGTACTTC. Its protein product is CASSRTSGGAGTYEQYF.

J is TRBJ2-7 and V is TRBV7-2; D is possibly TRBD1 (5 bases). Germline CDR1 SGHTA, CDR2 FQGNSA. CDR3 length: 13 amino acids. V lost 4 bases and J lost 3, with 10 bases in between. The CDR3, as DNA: TGTGCCAGCAGCTACTTCGACAGCTACGAGCAGTACTTC. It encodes CASSYFDSYEQYF.

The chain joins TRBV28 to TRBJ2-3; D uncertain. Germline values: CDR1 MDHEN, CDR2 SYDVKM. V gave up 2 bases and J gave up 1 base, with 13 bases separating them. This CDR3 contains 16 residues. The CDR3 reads CASSLIHSVRTDTQYF. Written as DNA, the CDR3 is TGTGCCAGCAGTTTAATCCATTCGGTTCGCACAGATACGCAGTATTTT.

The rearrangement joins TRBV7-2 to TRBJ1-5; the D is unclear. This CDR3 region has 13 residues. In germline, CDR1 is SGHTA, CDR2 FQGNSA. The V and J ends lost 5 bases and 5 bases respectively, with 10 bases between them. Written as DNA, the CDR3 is TGTGCCAGCAGCGCGAGGAGTGATCAGCCCCAGCATTTT. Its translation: CASSARSDQPQHF. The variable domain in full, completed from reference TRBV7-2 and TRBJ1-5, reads GAGVSQSPSNKVTEKGKDVELRCDPISGHTALYWYRQSLGQGLEFLIYFQGNSAPDKSGLPSDRFSAERTGGSVSTLTIQRTQQEDSAVYLCASSARSDQPQHFGDGTRLSIL.

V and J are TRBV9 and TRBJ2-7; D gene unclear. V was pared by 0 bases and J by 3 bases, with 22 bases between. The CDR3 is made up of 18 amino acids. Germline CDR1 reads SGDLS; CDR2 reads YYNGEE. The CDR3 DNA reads TGTGCCAGCAGCGTAGGCCCCCCCCAAGAACAGCTTAACTACGAGCAGTACTTC. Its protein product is CASSVGPPQEQLNYEQYF.

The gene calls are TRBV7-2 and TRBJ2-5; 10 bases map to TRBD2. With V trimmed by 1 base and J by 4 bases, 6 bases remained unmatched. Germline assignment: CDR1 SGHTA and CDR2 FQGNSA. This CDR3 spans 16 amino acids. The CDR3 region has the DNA TGTGCCAGCAGCTTAGATCCTAGCGGGAGAAGAGAGACCCAGTACTTC. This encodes CASSLDPSGRRETQYF.

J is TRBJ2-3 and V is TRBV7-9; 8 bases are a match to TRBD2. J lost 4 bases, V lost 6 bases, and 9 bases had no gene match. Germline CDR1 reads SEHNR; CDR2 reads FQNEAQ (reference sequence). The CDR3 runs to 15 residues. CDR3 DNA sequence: TGTGCCAGCAGTACAGCGGGAGACCGGGCAGATACGCAGTATTTT. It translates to CASSTAGDRADTQYF. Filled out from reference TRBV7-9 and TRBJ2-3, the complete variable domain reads DTGVSQNPRHKITKRGQNVTFRCDPISEHNRLYWYRQTLGQGPEFLTYFQNEAQLEKSRLLSDRFSAERPKGSFSTLEIQRTEQGDSAMYLCASSTAGDRADTQYFGPGTRLTVL.

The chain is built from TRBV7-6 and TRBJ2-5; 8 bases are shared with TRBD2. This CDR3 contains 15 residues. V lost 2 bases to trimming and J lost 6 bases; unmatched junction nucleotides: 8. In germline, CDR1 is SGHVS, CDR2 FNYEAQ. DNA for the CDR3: TGTGCCAGCAGCTTATTCCGGGGGGGCGAAAAGACCCAGTACTTC. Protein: CASSLFRGGEKTQYF.

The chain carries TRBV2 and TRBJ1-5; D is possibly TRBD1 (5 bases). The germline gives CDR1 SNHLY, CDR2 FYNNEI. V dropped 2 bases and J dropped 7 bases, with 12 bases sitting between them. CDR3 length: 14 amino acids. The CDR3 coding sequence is TGTGCCAGCAGTGAACAAGGGGTAGGACAGCCCCAGCATTTT. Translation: CASSEQGVGQPQHF.

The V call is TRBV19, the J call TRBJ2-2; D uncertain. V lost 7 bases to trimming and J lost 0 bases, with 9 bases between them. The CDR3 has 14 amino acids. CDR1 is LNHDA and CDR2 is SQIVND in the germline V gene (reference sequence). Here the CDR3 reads CASMAGTNTGELFF. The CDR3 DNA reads TGTGCCAGTATGGCAGGAACGAACACCGGGGAGCTGTTTTTT.